The present entry profiles one T cell receptor beta chain with its context. The data belong to a study of blood T cell repertoires in COVID-19. About the study: Samples came from the United States, Italy and Spain, spanning acute and convalescent COVID-19. T cells, B-cell-depleted T cells, or PBMCs provided the cDNA or gDNA that served as material.

V lost 2 bases, J lost 4 bases, and 7 bases stayed unmatched. CDR1 and CDR2 (germline): MNHEY, SVGAGI. The CDR3 has 16 amino acids. In the authors' methods: Quantification of nucleated cells was approximated via reference gene primer amplification. The repertoire was sequenced with immunoSEQ multiplex PCR; TCRdb's copy has only in-frame clones and lacks some. V and J calls and clone size are copied from that table; D and trimming were computed from the DNA. The sample includes around 130,000 clones, roughly 80% of them seen just once. This chain connects TRBV6-5 to TRBJ1-5, with 8 bases aligning to TRBD1. This receptor was taken from a human donor in a cohort sampled during active COVID-19. The source material was peripheral blood. The CDR3 loop is CASSYRGTGPNQPQHF. CDR3 DNA: TGTGCCAGCAGTTACAGAGGGACAGGCCCTAATCAGCCCCAGCATTTT.